The 12 T cell receptor beta chains below come from one sample, sequenced in a study of PD-1 blockade in mismatch repair-deficient tumors. Sequencing was performed with immunoSEQ multiplex PCR; in TCRdb, only in-frame clones are kept and a portion is missing. The sample consists of fewer than 10,000 clones, 75% to 90% of them appearing once. This specimen consisted of PBMCs, obtained less than 47 weeks after starting pembrolizumab. These receptors all stem from an adult with mismatch repair-deficient cancer.

This chain connects TRBV18 to TRBJ2-5; no definite D call. Looked up from germline, CDR1 is KGHSH and CDR2 is LQKENI. V dropped 3 bases and J dropped 0 bases, with 8 bases sitting between them. The length of the CDR3 is 14 residues. CDR3 residues: CASSPRDYQETQYF. CDR3 nucleotides: TGTGCCAGCTCACCTAGAGATTACCAAGAGACCCAGTACTTC.

The rearrangement joins TRBV7-6 to TRBJ2-3, with D perhaps matching TRBD2 (5 bases). V was pared by 3 bases and J by 4 bases, with 17 bases between. This CDR3 region has 16 residues. CDR1 and CDR2 (germline): SGHVS, FNYEAQ. CDR3 in amino acids: CASSLDSQPFPDTQYF. The CDR3 DNA reads TGTGCCAGCAGCTTGGACTCTCAGCCCTTTCCAGATACGCAGTATTTT.

The chain employs TRBV7-9 and TRBJ1-3, with 7 bases that match TRBD1. Trimming at V came to 5 bases and at J to 4 bases, leaving 5 bases not matched to a gene. The CDR3 is made up of 14 amino acids. In germline, CDR1 is SEHNR, CDR2 FQNEAQ (reference sequence). The CDR3 nucleotides read TGTGCCAGCAGCAGAGGACAGGCAGGAAACACCATATATTTT. Translating it yields CASSRGQAGNTIYF.

The rearrangement joins TRBV29-1 to TRBJ2-5, with TRBD2 identical over 7 bases. J lost 5 bases, V lost 3 bases, and 9 bases had no gene match. CDR1 SQVTM and CDR2 ANQGSEA come from the germline V gene. The CDR3 is 14 residues long. CDR3 amino acids: CSVEKSGIYETQYF. The CDR3 DNA reads as TGCAGCGTTGAGAAAAGCGGGATCTACGAGACCCAGTACTTC. Looking up the rest from reference TRBV29-1 and TRBJ2-5 gives the full variable domain: SAVISQKPSRDICQRGTSLTIQCQVDSQVTMMFWYRQQPGQSLTLIATANQGSEATYESGFVIDKFPISRPNLTFSTLTVSNMSPEDSSIYLCSVEKSGIYETQYFGPGTRLLVL.

Only one count was recorded for this clone. The chain uses TRBV2 and TRBJ2-3, with a weak D call TRBD1 (6 bases). CDR1 is SNHLY, CDR2 FYNNEI, per germline. There are 14 residues in the CDR3. Trimming shortened V by 7 bases and J by 2 bases, and 13 bases separated the two germline ends. The CDR3 protein is CASKGRQVTDTQYF. The CDR3 nucleotides read TGTGCCAGCAAGGGCCGACAGGTCACAGATACGCAGTATTTT.

The chain combines TRBV19 with TRBJ1-2; possible D gene TRBD1, 6 bases. V lost 6 bases to trimming and J lost 3 bases, with 14 bases between them. CDR1 LNHDA and CDR2 SQIVND come from the germline V gene (reference sequence). This CDR3 is built from 14 residues. CDR3 in amino acids: CASSPTGPYYGYTF. CDR3 nucleotides: TGTGCCAGTAGCCCGACAGGCCCTTACTATGGCTACACCTTC.

The chain employs TRBV4-1 and TRBJ2-1, with D possibly matching TRBD1 (6 bases). With 7 bases removed from V and 6 bases from J, the gap between germline ends came to 10 bases. The CDR3 length is 12 residues. Per germline, CDR1 MGHRA and CDR2 YSYEKL. DNA of the CDR3: TGCGCCAGCATCGGACAGCGCAATGAGCAGTTCTTC. Amino acids: CASIGQRNEQFF.

CDR3 DNA: TGTGCCAGCTCACCCGGAGACAGGGGGTCTGGGGCCAACGTCCTGACTTTC. Residues: CASSPGDRGSGANVLTF. The chain employs TRBV18 and TRBJ2-6; TRBD1 matches 9 bases. V was pared by 3 bases and J by 1 base, with 4 bases of the junction left unmatched. Germline CDR1 is KGHSH and CDR2 is LQKENI. The CDR3 consists of 17 residues.

The CDR3 loop reads CASSWGGGGNGQPQHF. The CDR3 DNA sequence: TGTGCCAGCAGCTGGGGAGGGGGGGGCAACGGTCAGCCCCAGCATTTT. The chain employs TRBV28 and TRBJ1-5; D might be TRBD1 (6 bases). The CDR3 totals 16 residues. Trimming took 6 bases from V and 6 from J, leaving 21 bases between them. Per germline, CDR1 MDHEN and CDR2 SYDVKM.

The chain uses TRBV5-1 and TRBJ2-7; 7 bases line up with TRBD2. CDR1 SGHRS and CDR2 YFSETQ come from the germline V gene. J gave up 6 bases and V 4 bases, and 10 bases lay outside the gene matches. The CDR3 has 14 amino acids. This CDR3 reads CASSLTVLASEQYF. The CDR3 nucleotides are TGCGCCAGCAGCCTAACGGTACTAGCGTCCGAGCAGTACTTC.

The V gene is TRBV28, the J gene TRBJ1-2, with 8 bases matching TRBD1. V lost 2 bases and J lost 8; bases outside the gene matches: 7. This CDR3 is 14 amino acids long. Germline V lookup: CDR1 MDHEN, CDR2 SYDVKM. DNA for the CDR3: TGTGCCAGCAGTTTAGGTGGACAGGGCCGGGGCTACACCTTC. Protein product: CASSLGGQGRGYTF.

The gene calls are TRBV5-1 and TRBJ2-1; D perhaps matches TRBD2 (6 bases). Trimming left V 1 base short and J 1 base short, with 12 bases between. Germline lookup yields CDR1 SGHRS and CDR2 YFSETQ. The CDR3 is 16 amino acids. CDR3 coding DNA: TGCGCCAGCAGCTTGACGGGGGAGGTATCCTACAATGAGCAGTTCTTC. Translated: CASSLTGEVSYNEQFF.